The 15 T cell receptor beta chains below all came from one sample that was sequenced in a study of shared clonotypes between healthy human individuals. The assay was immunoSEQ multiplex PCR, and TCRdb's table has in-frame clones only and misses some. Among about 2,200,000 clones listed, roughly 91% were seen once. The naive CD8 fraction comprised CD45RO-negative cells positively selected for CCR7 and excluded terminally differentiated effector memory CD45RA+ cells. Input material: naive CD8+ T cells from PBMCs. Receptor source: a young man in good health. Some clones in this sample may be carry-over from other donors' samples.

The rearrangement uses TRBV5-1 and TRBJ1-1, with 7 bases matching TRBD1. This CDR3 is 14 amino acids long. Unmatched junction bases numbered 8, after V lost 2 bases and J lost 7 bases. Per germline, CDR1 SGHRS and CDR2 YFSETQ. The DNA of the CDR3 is TGCGCCAGCAGCTTATATGACAGGGATGGTGAAGCTTTCTTT. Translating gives CASSLYDRDGEAFF.

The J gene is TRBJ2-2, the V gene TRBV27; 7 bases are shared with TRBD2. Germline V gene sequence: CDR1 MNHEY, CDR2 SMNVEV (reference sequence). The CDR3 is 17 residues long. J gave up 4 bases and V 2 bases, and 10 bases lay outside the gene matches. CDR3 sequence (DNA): TGTGCCAGCAGTTTAAATGCCGGACTAGAGGGCACCGGGGAGCTGTTTTTT. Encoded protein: CASSLNAGLEGTGELFF.

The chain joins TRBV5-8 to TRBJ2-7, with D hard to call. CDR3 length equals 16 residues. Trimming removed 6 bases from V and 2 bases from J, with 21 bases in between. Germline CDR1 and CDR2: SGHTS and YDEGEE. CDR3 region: CASTDVTYSPTYEQYF. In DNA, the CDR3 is TGTGCCAGCACCGACGTAACATATTCCCCCACCTACGAGCAGTACTTC. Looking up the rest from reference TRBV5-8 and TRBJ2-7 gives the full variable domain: EAGVTQSPTHLIKTRGQQATLRCSPISGHTSVYWYQQALGLGLQFLLWYDEGEERNRGNFPPRFSGRQFPNYSSELNVNALELEDSALYLCASTDVTYSPTYEQYFGPGTRLTVT.

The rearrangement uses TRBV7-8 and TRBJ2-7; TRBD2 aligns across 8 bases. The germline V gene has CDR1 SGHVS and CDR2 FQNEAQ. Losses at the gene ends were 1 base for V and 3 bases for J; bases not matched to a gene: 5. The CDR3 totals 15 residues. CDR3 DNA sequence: TGTGCCAGCAGCTTAGTACTAGCGGACGACTACGAGCAGTACTTC. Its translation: CASSLVLADDYEQYF.

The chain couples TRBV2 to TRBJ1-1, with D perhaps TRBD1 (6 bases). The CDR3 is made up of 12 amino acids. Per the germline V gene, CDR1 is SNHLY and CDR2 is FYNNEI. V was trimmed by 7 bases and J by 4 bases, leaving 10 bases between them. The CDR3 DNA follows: TGTGCCAGCAAGGTGGGGGCCACTGAAGCTTTCTTT. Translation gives CASKVGATEAFF.

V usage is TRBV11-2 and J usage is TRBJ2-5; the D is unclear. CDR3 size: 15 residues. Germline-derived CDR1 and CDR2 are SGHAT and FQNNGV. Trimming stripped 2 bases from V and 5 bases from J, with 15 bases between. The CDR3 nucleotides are TGTGCCAGCAGCTTATATAATATTGGTGGCGAGACCCAGTACTTC. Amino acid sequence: CASSLYNIGGETQYF.

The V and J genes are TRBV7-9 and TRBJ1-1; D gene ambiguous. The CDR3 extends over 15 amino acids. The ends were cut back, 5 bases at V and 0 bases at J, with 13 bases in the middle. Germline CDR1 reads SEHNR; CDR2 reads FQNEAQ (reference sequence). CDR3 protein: CASSARLRMNTEAFF. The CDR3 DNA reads TGTGCCAGCAGCGCCCGTCTGAGGATGAACACTGAAGCTTTCTTT.

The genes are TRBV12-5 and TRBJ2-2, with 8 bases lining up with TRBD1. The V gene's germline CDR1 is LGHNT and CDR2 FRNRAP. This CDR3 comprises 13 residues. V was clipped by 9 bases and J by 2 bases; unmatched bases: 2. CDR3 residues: CASRGPNTGELFF. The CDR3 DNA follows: TGTGCTAGCAGGGGGCCTAACACCGGGGAGCTGTTTTTT.

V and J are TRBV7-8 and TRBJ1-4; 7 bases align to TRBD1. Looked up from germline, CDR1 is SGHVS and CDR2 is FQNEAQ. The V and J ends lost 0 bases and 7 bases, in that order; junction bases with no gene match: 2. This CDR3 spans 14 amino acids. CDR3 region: CASSLANRGEKLFF. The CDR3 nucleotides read TGTGCCAGCAGCTTAGCGAACAGGGGTGAAAAACTGTTTTTT.

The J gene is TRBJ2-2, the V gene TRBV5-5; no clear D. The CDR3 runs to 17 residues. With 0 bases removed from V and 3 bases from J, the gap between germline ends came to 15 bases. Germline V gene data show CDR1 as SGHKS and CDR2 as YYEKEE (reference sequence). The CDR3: CASSLGVEWEYTGELFF. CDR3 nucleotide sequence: TGTGCCAGCAGCTTGGGGGTAGAATGGGAATACACCGGGGAGCTGTTTTTT.

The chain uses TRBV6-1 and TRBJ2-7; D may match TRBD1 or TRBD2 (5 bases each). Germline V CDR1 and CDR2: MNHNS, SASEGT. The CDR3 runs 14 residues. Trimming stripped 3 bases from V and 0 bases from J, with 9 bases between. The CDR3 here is CASSEFGTSYEQYF. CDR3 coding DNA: TGTGCCAGCAGTGAGTTCGGGACCTCCTACGAGCAGTACTTC.

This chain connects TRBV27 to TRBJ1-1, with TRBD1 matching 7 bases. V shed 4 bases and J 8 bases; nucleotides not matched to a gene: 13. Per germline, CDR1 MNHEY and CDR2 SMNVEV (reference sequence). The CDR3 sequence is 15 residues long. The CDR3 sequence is CASSSPRQGRVEAFF. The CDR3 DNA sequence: TGTGCCAGCAGTTCACCTCGACAGGGAAGAGTAGAAGCTTTCTTT.

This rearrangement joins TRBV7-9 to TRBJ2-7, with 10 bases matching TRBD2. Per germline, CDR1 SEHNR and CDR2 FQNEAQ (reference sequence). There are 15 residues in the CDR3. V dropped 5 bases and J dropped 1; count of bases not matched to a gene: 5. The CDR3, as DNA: TGTGCCAGCAGCCTAGAACTAGCGGGGTCCTACGAGCAGTACTTC. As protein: CASSLELAGSYEQYF.

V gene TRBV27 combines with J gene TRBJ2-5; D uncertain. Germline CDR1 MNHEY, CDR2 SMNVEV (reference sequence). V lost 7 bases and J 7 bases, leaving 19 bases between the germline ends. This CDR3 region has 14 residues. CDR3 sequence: CASISPRPFGTQYF. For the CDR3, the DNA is TGTGCCAGCATTTCCCCGCGGCCCTTTGGGACCCAGTACTTC.

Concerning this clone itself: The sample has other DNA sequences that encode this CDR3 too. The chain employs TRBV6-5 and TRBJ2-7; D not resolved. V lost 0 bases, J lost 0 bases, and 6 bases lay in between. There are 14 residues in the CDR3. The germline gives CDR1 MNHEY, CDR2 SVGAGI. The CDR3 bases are TGTGCCAGCAGTTACTCTTCACCCTCCTACGAGCAGTACTTC. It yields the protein CASSYSSPSYEQYF.